A single T cell receptor (beta chain) is shown here with its context. The CDR3 sequence is 14 residues long. V was shortened by 4 bases and J by 5 bases, with 12 bases between the two germline ends. CDR1 SGHVS and CDR2 FQNEAQ come from the germline V gene. This sample stems from a study of T cell responses to AZD1222 COVID-19 vaccine. Profiling relied on immunoSEQ multiplex PCR, and the TCRdb table lists in-frame clones only, not all of them. Here the sample spans 120,000 or so clones, 80% to 90% being singletons. The chain combines TRBV7-8 with TRBJ1-5; D unresolved. This clonotype originated in an adult in good health. Sequencing used peripheral blood, obtained on day 0 of AZD1222 vaccination. CDR3 protein: CASSSNTNDQPQHF. The CDR3 DNA sequence: TGTGCCAGCAGCTCTAACACCAATGATCAGCCCCAGCATTTT.